This is a list of T cell receptor beta chains from one sample in a study of Graves' ophthalmopathy and Graves' hyperthyroidism. Each CDR3 protein is one row after TCRdb ran MiXCR on the multiplex PCR reads. This table holds about 240,000 distinct CDR3 sequences, around 50% found once. The sequencing sample was made of peripheral blood. The receptors were sampled from an adult man with Graves' ophthalmopathy. Each CDR3 is given with its conserved first and last residue.

v_call: TRBV5-1; j_call: TRBJ1-1; cdr3_aa: CASSFSTGTPEAFF
v_call: TRBV7-9; j_call: TRBJ1-4; cdr3_aa: CASSLAGSVGKLFF
v_call: TRBV10-3; j_call: TRBJ1-5; cdr3_aa: CAISYTGYQPQHF
v_call: TRBV4-1; j_call: TRBJ2-7; cdr3_aa: CASSPPGRSYEQYF
v_call: TRBV6-6; j_call: TRBJ1-2; cdr3_aa: CASTPVQQLEYGYTF
v_call: TRBV11-2; j_call: TRBJ2-2; cdr3_aa: CASSVWDTGELFF
v_call: TRBV6-6; j_call: TRBJ1-5; cdr3_aa: CASTEGNQPQHF
v_call: TRBV5-4; j_call: TRBJ2-2; cdr3_aa: CASSQTDTGELFF
v_call: TRBV12-3/TRBV12-4; j_call: TRBJ2-2; cdr3_aa: CASSPNREGNTGELFF
v_call: TRBV12-3/TRBV12-4; j_call: TRBJ2-5; cdr3_aa: CASRPGTEETQYF
v_call: TRBV20-1; j_call: TRBJ2-5; cdr3_aa: CSANRETQYF
v_call: TRBV29-1; j_call: TRBJ2-2; cdr3_aa: CSVGDPSGGTGELFF
v_call: TRBV10-3; j_call: TRBJ2-7; cdr3_aa: CAISRQYEQYF
v_call: TRBV28; j_call: TRBJ1-1; cdr3_aa: CATSWGSEAFF
v_call: TRBV2; j_call: TRBJ1-5; cdr3_aa: CASSYPPVSNQPQHF
v_call: TRBV12-3/TRBV12-4; j_call: TRBJ2-7; cdr3_aa: CASSLAPHSYEQYF
v_call: TRBV9; j_call: TRBJ1-5; cdr3_aa: CASSVGGGQGNQPQHF
v_call: TRBV5-1; j_call: TRBJ1-4; cdr3_aa: CASSLEGGATNEKLFF
v_call: TRBV24-1; j_call: TRBJ2-5; cdr3_aa: CATSDLTAGGLRGETQYF
v_call: TRBV19; j_call: TRBJ1-5; cdr3_aa: CASSIGHNSNQPQHF
v_call: TRBV9; j_call: TRBJ1-2; cdr3_aa: CASSVVAGAHYGYTF
v_call: TRBV5-1; j_call: TRBJ2-7; cdr3_aa: CASSSGRNFYEQYF
v_call: TRBV2; j_call: TRBJ2-2; cdr3_aa: CASRGQGITNTGELFF
v_call: TRBV9; j_call: TRBJ2-7; cdr3_aa: CASSVSEGRREQYF
v_call: TRBV19; j_call: TRBJ2-2; cdr3_aa: CASSPPASGELFF
v_call: TRBV7-9; j_call: TRBJ2-7; cdr3_aa: CASSDLGKSYEQYF
v_call: TRBV5-1; j_call: TRBJ2-7; cdr3_aa: CASRDSGQVSYEQYF
v_call: TRBV20-1; j_call: TRBJ2-1; cdr3_aa: CSARGGRADNEQFF
v_call: TRBV2; j_call: TRBJ2-7; cdr3_aa: CASTGPGQESYEQYF
v_call: TRBV2; j_call: TRBJ1-1; cdr3_aa: CASSEATGAVNTEAFF
v_call: TRBV29-1; j_call: TRBJ2-7; cdr3_aa: CSVDLPGKYEQYF
v_call: TRBV2; j_call: TRBJ1-4; cdr3_aa: CASSDSGGSYEKLFF
v_call: TRBV5-6; j_call: TRBJ2-5; cdr3_aa: CASSPGQEKTQYF
v_call: TRBV12-3/TRBV12-4; j_call: TRBJ2-5; cdr3_aa: CASSIIGTGETQYF
v_call: TRBV7-8; j_call: TRBJ1-2; cdr3_aa: CASSERITNYGYTF